What follows are 28 T cell receptor beta chains derived from one specimen sequenced in a study of cytomegalovirus exposure and HLA in healthy donors. The PCR was carried out with 60 Vbeta primers and 13 Jbeta primers. The assay was immunoSEQ multiplex PCR, and TCRdb's table has in-frame clones only and misses some. The sample shows tens of thousands of clones, less than 65% of them seen only once. The sequenced sample was PBMCs. The receptors were sampled from a woman aged 30 to 39 in good health and CMV-seronegative.

This chain uses TRBV7-8 with TRBJ1-1; D is perhaps TRBD1 (5 bases). The V end was cut by 7 bases, the J end by 8 bases, with 14 bases between. This CDR3 has 12 amino acids. Germline assignment: CDR1 SGHVS and CDR2 FQNEAQ. The CDR3: CASTQGVGEAFF. The CDR3 region has the DNA TGTGCCAGCACCCAAGGGGTCGGAGAAGCTTTCTTT.

The gene calls are TRBV6-5 and TRBJ2-1; TRBD1 is a possible D gene (5 bases). V lost 10 bases to trimming and J lost 4 bases, with 11 bases between them. The CDR3 has 12 amino acids. CDR1 is MNHEY, CDR2 SVGAGI, per germline. CDR3 protein: CATSTEYNEQFF. CDR3 in DNA: TGTGCCACATCGACAGAGTACAATGAGCAGTTCTTC.

The chain uses TRBV5-5 and TRBJ2-5; TRBD1 matches at 9 bases. The J segment lost 1 base and the V segment lost 3 bases, leaving 7 bases of the junction unmatched. The CDR3 extends over 16 amino acids. Germline V gene sequence: CDR1 SGHKS, CDR2 YYEKEE (reference sequence). The CDR3 loop is CASSYGGTGTQETQYF. CDR3 bases: TGTGCCAGCAGCTACGGAGGGACAGGGACCCAAGAGACCCAGTACTTC.

V and J are TRBV5-6 and TRBJ1-6, with 9 bases fitting TRBD1. J lost 10 bases, V lost 2 bases, and 4 bases had no gene match. The CDR3 extends over 14 amino acids. Germline assignment: CDR1 SGHDT and CDR2 YYEEEE. CDR3 DNA: TGTGCCAGCAGCTTCGACAGGGGGGGGTCACCCCTCCACTTT. Amino acid sequence: CASSFDRGGSPLHF.

This chain joins TRBV6-5 and TRBJ2-1, with 11 bases matching TRBD2. J lost 8 bases, V lost 6 bases, and 6 bases had no gene match. Germline CDR1 MNHEY, CDR2 SVGAGI. The CDR3 length is 14 residues. CDR3 bases: TGTGCCAGCAGCGTAGCGGGAGGGCCGTATGAGCAGTTCTTC. Amino acids: CASSVAGGPYEQFF.

This clone showed up just a few times. The rearrangement uses TRBV6-1 and TRBJ2-5, with a tentative D call TRBD2 (5 bases). The assigned J gene may be wrong: the sequence end matches TRBJ2-7 better. The germline V gene encodes CDR1 MNHNS and CDR2 SASEGT. CDR3 length: 12 amino acids. This chain's CDR3 is CASSRTPYEQYF. CDR3 in DNA: TGTGCCAGCAGTCGGACTCCTTACGAGCAGTACTTC.

The gene calls are TRBV29-1 and TRBJ2-2, with D perhaps TRBD2 (5 bases). The V and J ends lost 4 bases and 7 bases respectively, with 7 bases between them. Germline V gene sequence: CDR1 SQVTM, CDR2 ANQGSEA. This CDR3 region has 11 residues. The CDR3 nucleotides are TGCAGCGTTGGGACTTTCGGGGAGCTGTTTTTT. As protein: CSVGTFGELFF.

This chain joins TRBV7-9 and TRBJ1-4, with 7 bases matching TRBD1. Losses at the gene ends were 5 bases for V and 5 bases for J; bases not matched to a gene: 8. The CDR3 has 15 residues. Looked up from germline, CDR1 is SEHNR and CDR2 is FQNEAQ (reference sequence). The CDR3 region is CASSRFGTENEKLFF. CDR3 DNA: TGTGCCAGCAGCCGATTTGGGACAGAGAATGAAAAACTGTTTTTT. The variable domain in full, completed from reference TRBV7-9 and TRBJ1-4, reads DTGVSQNPRHKITKRGQNVTFRCDPISEHNRLYWYRQTLGQGPEFLTYFQNEAQLEKSRLLSDRFSAERPKGSFSTLEIQRTEQGDSAMYLCASSRFGTENEKLFFGSGTQLSVL.

The DNA for the CDR3 is TGTGCCAGCAGTGATGGGACAGGCTATGGCTACACCTTC. It translates to CASSDGTGYGYTF. The V call is TRBV2, the J call TRBJ1-2; the match to TRBD1 covers 8 bases. The J segment lost 4 bases and the V segment lost 3 bases, leaving 1 base of the junction unmatched. This CDR3 is 13 amino acids long. The germline V gene has CDR1 SNHLY and CDR2 FYNNEI.

This clone has just a few counts. This chain links TRBV6-6 with TRBJ1-4, with no clear D. Trimming took 5 bases from V and 0 from J, leaving 10 bases between them. The CDR3 spans 15 residues. Germline lookup yields CDR1 MNHNY and CDR2 SVGAGI (reference sequence). In nucleotides, the CDR3 is TGTGCCAGCAGTGGCACAGCCTCAACTAATGAAAAACTGTTTTTT. Translation gives CASSGTASTNEKLFF.

The chain couples TRBV14 to TRBJ2-2; D unresolved. The germline CDR1 and CDR2 sequences are SGHDN and FVKESK. Trimming took 6 bases from V and 1 from J, leaving 9 bases between them. The CDR3 consists of 14 residues. In DNA, the CDR3 is TGTGCCAGCAGGCGGTCGCTGAACACCGGGGAGCTGTTTTTT. Translating gives CASRRSLNTGELFF.

The genes are TRBV28 and TRBJ1-2; D gene ambiguous. The CDR3 has 10 amino acids. Germline values: CDR1 MDHEN, CDR2 SYDVKM. V lost 6 bases and J 8 bases, leaving 7 bases between the germline ends. The DNA of the CDR3 is TGTGCCAGCAGACTCGGGGGCTACACCTTC. Amino acids: CASRLGGYTF.

This sequence joins TRBV25-1 and TRBJ2-7; TRBD1 matches at 11 bases. The germline V gene has CDR1 MGHDK and CDR2 SYGVNS. The trim removed 8 bases at V and 7 bases at J, leaving 7 bases unmatched. There are 13 residues in the CDR3. The CDR3 sequence: CASRGQGAREQYF. As DNA, the CDR3 is TGTGCCAGCCGAGGACAGGGGGCTAGGGAGCAGTACTTC.

V and J are TRBV2 and TRBJ1-5, with D possibly matching TRBD1 (6 bases). Germline V gives CDR1 SNHLY, CDR2 FYNNEI. V lost 4 bases and J 6 bases, leaving 13 bases between the germline ends. CDR3 length equals 14 residues. CDR3 nucleotides: TGTGCCAGCAGTGTTACAGGGCTAGGTCAGCCCCAGCATTTT. It yields the protein CASSVTGLGQPQHF.

The chain carries TRBV5-1 and TRBJ2-2; 8 bases are shared with TRBD2. In germline, CDR1 is SGHRS, CDR2 YFSETQ. The CDR3 has 16 residues. Trimming at V came to 4 bases and at J to 4 bases, leaving 9 bases not matched to a gene. The CDR3 DNA is TGCGCCAGCAGCCCCCGGGGGGGAGGAGGCACCGGGGAGCTGTTTTTT. It is translated as CASSPRGGGGTGELFF. Looking up the rest from reference TRBV5-1 and TRBJ2-2 gives the full variable domain: KAGVTQTPRYLIKTRGQQVTLSCSPISGHRSVSWYQQTPGQGLQFLFEYFSETQRNKGNFPGRFSGRQFSNSRSEMNVSTLELGDSALYLCASSPRGGGGTGELFFGEGSRLTVL.

The rearrangement joins TRBV6-5 to TRBJ2-7; 9 bases are a match to TRBD1. After removal of 0 bases from V and 9 bases from J, the junction contained 12 bases not matched to a gene. From germline, CDR1 is MNHEY and CDR2 SVGAGI. There are 16 residues in the CDR3. The CDR3 sequence: CASSYSGGQGLSLQYF. The CDR3 DNA is TGTGCCAGCAGTTACTCGGGGGGACAGGGTCTCTCATTGCAGTACTTC.

V usage is TRBV12-5 and J usage is TRBJ2-5; D might be TRBD1 (5 bases). The germline V gene has CDR1 LGHNT and CDR2 FRNRAP. The ends were cut back, 6 bases at V and 0 bases at J, with 14 bases in the middle. The CDR3 loop spans 15 amino acids. The DNA for the CDR3 is TGTGCTAGTGGCCCAGGGCCCCCATACCAAGAGACCCAGTACTTC. It specifies CASGPGPPYQETQYF.

V and J are TRBV4-1 and TRBJ1-1, with no clear D. Germline CDR1 MGHRA, CDR2 YSYEKL. This CDR3 region has 16 residues. V lost 3 bases and J 2 bases, leaving 16 bases between the germline ends. DNA for the CDR3: TGCGCCAGCAGCCATTCCACTGCCGAGTCAAACACTGAAGCTTTCTTT. Translated: CASSHSTAESNTEAFF.

The J gene is TRBJ2-7, the V gene TRBV4-2; 13 bases fit TRBD2. Germline CDR1 and CDR2: LGHNA and YNFKEQ. Germline trimming cut 2 bases from V and 3 bases from J; bases unmatched to any gene: 7. The CDR3 has 17 amino acids. The CDR3 protein is CASSQPTSGRANYEQYF. The CDR3 nucleotides are TGTGCCAGCAGCCAACCTACTAGCGGGAGGGCCAACTACGAGCAGTACTTC.

This clone has only one observation. The sample carries other DNA sequences with the same CDR3. The V gene is TRBV7-2, the J gene TRBJ2-3, with 9 positions matching TRBD1. V was pared by 6 bases and J by 13 bases, with 17 bases of the junction left unmatched. The CDR3 consists of 15 residues. Germline CDR1 is SGHTA and CDR2 is FQGNSA. The CDR3 DNA follows: TGTGCCAGCAGTTCCCTAATAAGGCGGGACAGGGAAGAGTATTTT. It codes for CASSSLIRRDREEYF. Filled out from reference TRBV7-2 and TRBJ2-3, the complete variable domain reads GAGVSQSPSNKVTEKGKDVELRCDPISGHTALYWYRQSLGQGLEFLIYFQGNSAPDKSGLPSDRFSAERTGGSVSTLTIQRTQQEDSAVYLCASSSLIRRDREEYFGPGTRLTVL.

This clone was seen a few times. The CDR3 is CASSVALKETQYF. The DNA of the CDR3 is TGTGCCAGCAGCGTAGCACTGAAAGAGACCCAGTACTTC. The chain combines TRBV9 with TRBJ2-5; D remains ambiguous. Germline assignment: CDR1 SGDLS and CDR2 YYNGEE. CDR3 length: 13 amino acids. Trimming removed 0 bases from V and 3 bases from J, with 6 bases in between.

This clone was found many times. The V gene is TRBV5-1, the J gene TRBJ1-3; 9 nucleotides line up with TRBD1. This CDR3 has 14 residues. V trimming: 6 bases; J trimming: 4 bases; junction bases outside the gene matches: 5. Germline CDR1 SGHRS, CDR2 YFSETQ. CDR3 region: CASTDRGAGNTIYF. As DNA, the CDR3 is TGCGCCAGCACGGACAGGGGAGCCGGAAACACCATATATTTT.

This clone was counted only a few times. V is TRBV21-1 and J is TRBJ2-1; the DNA was not used to check the table's D call, TRBD2. TRBV21-1 is recorded as a pseudogene. The CDR3 sequence is 13 residues long. The CDR3 sequence is CASSKGLGNEQFF. The CDR3 bases are TGTGCCAGCAGCAAAGGGCTAGGTAATGAGCAGTTCTTC.

The chain carries TRBV18 and TRBJ2-3, with D unresolved. In germline, CDR1 is KGHSH, CDR2 LQKENI. With 3 bases removed from V and 5 bases from J, the gap between germline ends came to 3 bases. This CDR3 spans 11 amino acids. CDR3 region: CASSPLDTQYF. CDR3 nucleotides: TGTGCCAGCTCACCCTTAGATACGCAGTATTTT.

The genes are TRBV7-6 and TRBJ1-5; a weak D match, TRBD1 (6 bases). CDR1 SGHVS and CDR2 FNYEAQ come from the germline V gene. Between the trimmed V and J ends, which lost 4 bases and 4 bases, there was a span of 14 bases. The CDR3 is 15 residues long. The chain's CDR3 is CASSSWTATNQPQHF. The CDR3 coding sequence is TGTGCCAGCAGCTCCTGGACAGCAACTAATCAGCCCCAGCATTTT.

The chain joins TRBV6-1 to TRBJ1-1; D not certain. Germline V CDR1 and CDR2: MNHNS, SASEGT. Trimming left V 1 base short and J 5 bases short, with 5 bases between. This CDR3 is 12 amino acids long. Here the CDR3 reads CASSEGGTEAFF. DNA for the CDR3: TGTGCCAGCAGTGAAGGCGGGACTGAAGCTTTCTTT.

The V gene is TRBV11-3, the J gene TRBJ2-1, with TRBD2 matching 10 bases. V lost 0 bases and J lost 6; bases outside the gene matches: 8. The germline gives CDR1 SGHNT, CDR2 YENEEA. The CDR3 sequence is 17 residues long. The DNA for the CDR3 is TGTGCCAGCAGCTTAGATCAGGGGGGACTAGCGAGCAATGAGCAGTTCTTC. Residues: CASSLDQGGLASNEQFF.

The chain carries TRBV19 and TRBJ2-7; 8 bases align to TRBD1. Germline V gene lookup returns CDR1 LNHDA and CDR2 SQIVND (reference sequence). CDR3 size: 15 residues. Losses at the gene ends were 3 bases for V and 2 bases for J; bases not matched to a gene: 6. Here the CDR3 reads CASSISDRATYEQYF. In DNA, the CDR3 is TGTGCCAGTAGTATTTCGGACAGGGCAACCTACGAGCAGTACTTC.